The clone carrying this TCR beta chain appeared a single time. Its specificity is not known. V dropped 7 bases and J dropped 5; count of bases not matched to a gene: 5. The CDR3 consists of 13 residues. Looked up from germline, CDR1 is LNHDA and CDR2 is SQIVND (reference sequence). The data derive from a study of shared clonotypes between healthy human individuals. Study as a whole: Sampling drew on donors who were two women and a few men aged 18 to 49.

Data came from immunoSEQ multiplex PCR; TCRdb stores just in-frame clones and leaves some out. The sample lists roughly 810,000 clones, about 97% occurring once. General study findings and limits: The sharing of 4.5% to 5.5% of naive CD4 clonotypes was seen across a handful of donors.

CD8 cells regarded as naive lacked CD45RO, were positively chosen for CCR7, and omitted terminally differentiated effector memory CD45RA+ cells. The chain has TRBV19 and TRBJ2-5, with 9 bases matching TRBD1. The TCR sequence derives from a man under 40 in good health. The sequencing input was naive CD8+ T cells sorted from blood. The CDR3 is CASNTGGGETQYF. DNA of the CDR3: TGTGCCAGTAATACAGGGGGCGGTGAGACCCAGTACTTC.